The 12 T cell receptor beta chains reported below all come from one sample, sequenced in a study of CD8+CD57+ T cells in acquired aplastic anemia. TCR beta VDJ combinations and CDR3 sequences were profiled from genomic DNA. TCRdb re-analysed the reads in MiXCR, keeping a single row per CDR3 protein. The sample contains around 170,000 distinct CDR3 sequences, 48% of which appear only once. Flow cytometry had shown expanded CD8+CD57+ cells in the patients chosen for sequencing. Input material: sorted CD4+, CD8+, or CD8+CD57+ T cells (not recorded which) from PBMCs. The source is a human donor with aplastic anemia.

V is TRBV20-1 and J is TRBJ2-1; 7 nucleotides agree with TRBD2. CDR3 length: 14 amino acids. In germline, CDR1 is DFQATT, CDR2 SNEGSKA (reference sequence). V shed 0 bases and J 4 bases; nucleotides not matched to a gene: 3. The CDR3 sequence: CSAREGSGYNEQFF. CDR3 DNA: TGCAGTGCTAGAGAGGGTAGCGGGTACAATGAGCAGTTCTTC.

The chain is built from TRBV30 and TRBJ1-6; TRBD1 is a possible D gene (5 bases). The V end lost 5 bases, the J end lost 3 bases, and 11 bases lay between the germline ends. This CDR3 is 14 amino acids long. Germline CDR1 reads GTSNPN; CDR2 reads SVGIG (reference sequence). CDR3 sequence: CAWRGVHYNSPLHF. The CDR3 DNA follows: TGTGCCTGGCGAGGGGTACACTATAATTCACCCCTCCACTTT.

This clonotype turned up a few times. CDR3 region: CSVEEEDRGYYGYTF. In nucleotides, the CDR3 is TGCAGCGTTGAAGAGGAAGACAGGGGATACTATGGCTACACCTTC. This chain links TRBV29-1 with TRBJ1-2, with 8 nucleotides matching TRBD1. The trim removed 0 bases at V and 3 bases at J, leaving 6 bases unmatched. Germline V gives CDR1 SQVTM, CDR2 ANQGSEA. This CDR3 region has 15 residues.

This clonotype was picked up many times. The chain is built from TRBV6-2 or TRBV6-3 and TRBJ1-5; the D is unclear. Germline V gene lookup returns CDR1 MNHEY and CDR2 SVGEGT. The CDR3 sequence is 12 residues long. V lost 6 bases, J lost 6 bases, and 9 bases lay in between. The CDR3 region is CASSRTGQPQHF. The CDR3 DNA reads as TGTGCCAGCAGCCGCACGGGTCAGCCCCAGCATTTT.

There are many counts of this clonotype. The chain couples TRBV7-2 to TRBJ1-2, with D unclear. The CDR3 has 15 amino acids. Trimming shortened V by 3 bases and J by 7 bases, and 18 bases separated the two germline ends. The germline V gene encodes CDR1 SGHTA and CDR2 FQGNSA. The CDR3 here is CASSLMETNPGGYTF. The CDR3 DNA reads as TGTGCCAGCAGCTTGATGGAGACCAACCCTGGTGGCTACACCTTC.

This clonotype was recorded a few times. The chain employs TRBV7-2 and TRBJ2-1; 7 bases fit TRBD1. The CDR3 covers 13 residues. J was trimmed by 9 bases and V by 5 bases; bases with no gene match: 7. The germline V gene has CDR1 SGHTA and CDR2 FQGNSA. The DNA of the CDR3 is TGTGCCAGCAGCCAGCGCAGGGACAGTGAGCAGTTCTTC. It codes for CASSQRRDSEQFF.

This clonotype was seen repeatedly, ten times or more. This rearrangement joins TRBV12-3 or TRBV12-4 to TRBJ2-7, with D possibly matching TRBD1 (5 bases). The CDR3 extends over 13 amino acids. V gave up 6 bases and J gave up 1 base, with 10 bases separating them. The CDR3: CASSWGRSYEQYF. The CDR3 bases are TGTGCCAGCAGCTGGGGCCGATCCTACGAGCAGTACTTC.

On this clonotype itself: A much larger clone is a single base away; this may be a read error. V usage is TRBV14 and J usage is TRBJ2-1; D tentatively fits TRBD1 or TRBD2 (5 bases each). The CDR3 is 18 amino acids. From germline, CDR1 is SGHDN and CDR2 FVKESK. The CDR3 nucleotides are TGTGCCAGCAGCAAAGGAGTTAACCGGGACCCATCCTTAGATGAGCGGTTCTTC. It translates to CASSKGVNRDPSLDERFF.

Many counts were recorded for this clonotype. The DNA of the CDR3 is TGTGCCAGCAGCTTATCTGTGGCTGAATCCGAGCAGTACTTC. Encoded protein: CASSLSVAESEQYF. V and J are TRBV11-1 and TRBJ2-7; D is unresolved. There are 14 residues in the CDR3. Trimming cost V 2 bases and J 6 bases, with 14 bases left between them. Germline values: CDR1 SGHAT, CDR2 FQDESV (reference sequence).

This clonotype occurred many times. The chain employs TRBV5-4 and TRBJ1-1, with D possibly TRBD1 on 5 matching bases. The germline V gene has CDR1 SGHNT and CDR2 YYREEE (reference sequence). There are 14 residues in the CDR3. V gave up 5 bases and J gave up 4 bases, with 15 bases separating them. This chain's CDR3 is CASSPSGGGTEAFF. In DNA form, the CDR3 reads TGTGCCAGCAGTCCCTCGGGGGGGGGCACTGAAGCTTTCTTT.

The chain is built from TRBV7-9 and TRBJ1-1; D unclear. CDR3 length equals 12 residues. The V and J ends lost 6 bases and 5 bases respectively, with 10 bases between them. Germline V lookup: CDR1 SEHNR, CDR2 FQNEAQ (reference sequence). The CDR3 is CASRELRTEAFF. In DNA form, the CDR3 reads TGTGCCAGCAGGGAGCTCCGGACTGAAGCTTTCTTT.

The chain links TRBV15 to TRBJ1-1; no clear D. In germline, CDR1 is LNHNV, CDR2 YYDKDF (reference sequence). The V end lost 7 bases, the J end lost 11 bases, and 11 bases lay between the germline ends. The CDR3 covers 10 residues. DNA for the CDR3: TGTGCCACCACCCCTAAGTGGGCTTTCTTT. Residues: CATTPKWAFF.